This T cell receptor (beta chain) was retrieved from a study of PD-1 blockade in classical Hodgkin lymphoma. The wider study: Nivolumab dosing for patients was 3 mg/kg, administered intravenously every 2 weeks.

A remark on this clone: What it recognizes is unknown.

This sample's time point: cycle 4 day 1 (C4D1), after more than five weeks of nivolumab. Brentuximab vedotin exposure varied among the patients, all of whom had relapsed after autologous stem cell transplantation. Study conclusions and caveats: When nivolumab was started under 1 year after ASCT, patients were excluded.

The CDR3 consists of 15 residues. Germline CDR1 reads KGHSY; CDR2 reads FQNENV. After removal of 1 base from V and 5 bases from J, the junction contained 6 bases not matched to a gene. The table came from immunoSEQ multiplex PCR; TCRdb's copy has only in-frame clones and leaves some out. Here the sample spans approximately 10,000 clones, about 83% being singletons. V usage is TRBV16 and J usage is TRBJ1-1; 8 bases are a match to TRBD1. The source of this sequence is a human donor with classical Hodgkin lymphoma. The sequenced sample was peripheral blood mononuclear cells (PBMCs), obtained before the fourth cycle of nivolumab. The CDR3 is CASSQFGQGNTEAFF. The CDR3 coding sequence is TGTGCCAGCAGCCAATTCGGACAGGGTAATACTGAAGCTTTCTTT. Drawing the rest from reference TRBV16 and TRBJ1-1, the complete variable domain is GEEVAQTPKHLVRGEGQKAKLYCAPIKGHSYVFWYQQVLKNEFKFLISFQNENVFDETGMPKERFSAKCLPNSPCSLEIQATKLEDSAVYFCASSQFGQGNTEAFFGQGTRLTVV.